There are a few counts of the clone carrying this TCR beta chain. The second PCR ran about 6 to 12 cycles with a sample-barcoded 5' primer and J-beta primers. Tagging of each cDNA molecule was performed by a template-switch adaptor with 12 random nucleotides. Each CDR3 protein gets one entry after TCRdb re-called the 5' RACE reads with MiXCR. The table records nearly 800,000 distinct CDR3 sequences, around a quarter of them present only once. The sample is drawn from a study of blood T cells in healthy people across ages. Germline CDR1 reads SEHNR; CDR2 reads FQNEAQ (reference sequence). Between the trimmed V and J ends, which lost 8 bases and 0 bases, there was a span of 14 bases. The CDR3 length is 15 residues. The same sample was also used in a study of T cells of mothers and their children. As that study records: Samples came from a few healthy Caucasian mothers and their six children. Sequencing returned over 10 million TCR beta CDR3 reads per mother and about 2.9 million per child.

The specimen was blood. V is TRBV7-9 and J is TRBJ2-1; possibly TRBD1 for D (5 bases). The sequence came from a boy aged 5-17 years in good health. The CDR3 DNA reads TGTGCCAGCCAGGACAACTTGAGCTCCTACAATGAGCAGTTCTTC. It encodes CASQDNLSSYNEQFF.